The subject of this entry is one T cell receptor beta chain. Its cognate antigen is unknown. Clones were sequenced by immunoSEQ multiplex PCR, and TCRdb holds only the in-frame ones, with some missing. The sample contains just under 95,000 clones, 87% of which appear only once. The sample originates from a study of OX40 agonist ivuxolimab in advanced cancers. Overall study context: Patients were infused with ivuxolimab every 2 weeks at 0.01 to 10 mg/kg. Age averaged around 59 years (range 23 to 79), and around 78% were male. Prior anti-PD-1, anti-PD-L1 or anti-CTLA-4 therapy did not bar entry, and about 40% had some.

Study-level findings and limits: Average numbers of expanded clones were greater in CD8+ T cells than in CD4+.

Trimming took 4 bases from V and 5 from J, leaving 18 bases between them. CDR1 and CDR2 from the germline V gene are SGHVS and FNYEAQ. This CDR3 comprises 15 residues. The receptor was derived from an adult with an advanced solid tumor such as melanoma, head and neck, liver or kidney cancer. J is TRBJ2-7 and V is TRBV7-6; D is unresolved. This specimen was CD4+ or CD8+ T cells sorted from blood, taken in a trial of the OX40 agonist ivuxolimab. The DNA for the CDR3 is TGTGCCAGCAGCTCACTCATGACTGATTACAACGAGCAGTACTTC. This gives the protein CASSSLMTDYNEQYF.